This TCR beta chain was identified in a study of cytomegalovirus exposure and HLA in healthy donors. Whole-study results and caveats: TCR beta sequences reportedly predicted the HLA-A and HLA-B alleles of most subjects accurately.

A note on this clone: Its target is unknown.

This PCR relied on a set of 60 Vbeta primers and 13 Jbeta primers. The repertoire was sequenced with immunoSEQ multiplex PCR; TCRdb's copy has only in-frame clones and lacks some. The table shows around 120,000 clones, with 65% to 80% occurring only once. CDR1 SGHAT and CDR2 FQNNGV come from the germline V gene. The CDR3 spans 15 residues. V dropped 4 bases and J dropped 0 bases, with 10 bases sitting between them. The source of this sequence is a woman aged 35 to 49 in good health and CMV-seronegative. Sequenced: PBMCs. This chain uses TRBV11-2 with TRBJ1-5; D is unresolved. CDR3 loop: CASSSEEYSNQPQHF. As DNA, the CDR3 is TGTGCCAGCAGCTCCGAGGAGTATAGCAATCAGCCCCAGCATTTT.